These T cell receptor beta chains were read from a single sample in a study of T cell changes during pregnancy in multiple sclerosis. Profiling relied on immunoSEQ multiplex PCR, and the TCRdb table lists in-frame clones only, not all of them. The sample contains some 17,000 clones, 84% of which appear only once. The source was CD8+ T cells from peripheral blood mononuclear cells, collected in the third trimester of pregnancy. The receptors derive from a female donor in good health, enrolled as a control in a pregnancy study. The CDR3 runs from the conserved cysteine through the conserved F or W. D genes are given only for firm matches. Rows may omit the clone size; those that give it use once, few, many or a size class.

V	J	size	D	CDR3	DNA
TRBV4-1	TRBJ2-5	.	TRBD2	CASSPGTSGYMETQYF	TGCGCCAGCAGTCCCGGGACTAGCGGGTACATGGAGACCCAGTACTTC
TRBV19	TRBJ2-3	.	.	CASSIRRDISTDTQYF	TGTGCCAGTAGTATACGCCGGGACATATCAACAGATACGCAGTATTTT
TRBV28	TRBJ1-1	.	TRBD1	CATRTGGYTEAFF	TGTGCCACCCGGACAGGGGGATACACTGAAGCTTTCTTT
TRBV2	TRBJ1-1	.	TRBD1	CASKGRGSAFF	TGTGCCAGCAAGGGCAGGGGGTCAGCTTTCTTT
TRBV6-5	TRBJ2-7	.	.	CASSYSPDSYEQYF	TGTGCCAGCAGTTACTCCCCAGACTCCTACGAGCAGTACTTC
TRBV19	TRBJ2-3	.	.	CASSSSPSSTDTQYF	TGTGCCAGTAGTTCGTCCCCCAGTAGCACAGATACGCAGTATTTT
TRBV6-5	TRBJ2-7	.	TRBD2	CASSSRLAGLYEQYF	TGTGCCAGCAGTTCAAGACTAGCGGGGCTTTACGAGCAGTACTTC
TRBV4-3	TRBJ2-7	.	.	CASSQGALLSYEQYF	TGCGCCAGCAGCCAAGGGGCCCTCCTCTCCTACGAGCAGTACTTC
TRBV27	TRBJ2-7	.	.	CASSLGPGYEQYF	TGTGCCAGCTCCCTTGGTCCGGGATACGAGCAGTACTTC
TRBV25-1	TRBJ1-2	.	TRBD1	CASSNRDRDGYTF	TGTGCCAGCAGTAACCGGGACAGGGACGGCTACACCTTC
TRBV19	TRBJ2-1	.	.	CASSMGSGYNEQFF	TGTGCCAGTAGTATGGGTAGCGGATACAATGAGCAGTTCTTC
TRBV6-1	TRBJ2-1	.	TRBD2	CASSEPGGGYNEQFF	TGTGCCAGCAGTGAACCGGGCGGGGGGTACAATGAGCAGTTCTTC
TRBV27	TRBJ1-5	.	.	CASSFGGFSNQPQHF	TGTGCCAGCAGTTTTGGAGGGTTTAGCAATCAGCCCCAGCATTTT
TRBV27	TRBJ1-6	once	.	CASSLFARGGSPLHF	TGTGCCAGCAGTTTATTTGCTCGGGGAGGTTCACCCCTCCACTTT
TRBV29-1	TRBJ1-1	.	.	CSVAGQTEAFF	TGCAGCGTTGCTGGCCAGACTGAAGCTTTCTTT
TRBV11-2	TRBJ2-5	.	.	CASSLRTRETQYF	TGTGCCAGCAGCCTACGGACTCGAGAGACCCAGTACTTC
TRBV4-1	TRBJ2-1	.	.	CASSPSGAGRDNEQFF	TGCGCCAGCAGCCCCAGTGGGGCGGGAAGAGATAATGAGCAGTTCTTC
TRBV29-1	TRBJ2-7	.	TRBD1	CSVEDWGQGGYEQYF	TGCAGCGTTGAAGATTGGGGACAGGGGGGCTACGAGCAGTACTTC
TRBV6-5	TRBJ2-5	.	.	CASSYGAGLETQYF	TGTGCCAGCAGTTACGGGGCGGGGTTAGAGACCCAGTACTTC
TRBV10-2	TRBJ1-2	.	TRBD1	CATYGQDDPNYGYTF	TGCGCCACCTACGGACAGGATGATCCTAACTATGGCTACACCTTC
TRBV10-2	TRBJ1-1	.	.	CASSIGGTEAFF	TGCGCCAGCAGTATCGGAGGCACTGAAGCTTTCTTT
TRBV6-4	TRBJ2-5	.	TRBD2	CASSDSSSGSLGTQYF	TGTGCCAGCAGTGACTCTTCTAGCGGGAGTCTGGGGACCCAGTACTTC
TRBV14	TRBJ1-3	.	TRBD1	CATGVGNTIYF	TGTGCTACAGGGGTTGGAAACACCATATATTTT
TRBV15	TRBJ2-1	.	.	CATSRDYQPSASNEQFF	TGTGCCACCAGCAGAGATTATCAGCCTAGCGCCTCCAATGAGCAGTTCTTC
TRBV27	TRBJ1-2	.	.	CASSLGAVSPYGYTF	TGTGCCAGCAGTTTAGGGGCAGTCTCCCCCTATGGCTACACCTTC
TRBV5-6	TRBJ1-1	.	.	CASSFLTGRGNTEAFF	TGTGCCAGCAGCTTTCTGACAGGAAGGGGGAACACTGAAGCTTTCTTT
TRBV6-1	TRBJ2-1	.	.	CASSDVAGLYNEQFF	TGTGCCAGCAGTGACGTTGCGGGGCTCTACAATGAGCAGTTCTTC
TRBV7-9	TRBJ2-1	.	.	CASSLTSTLDDEQFF	TGTGCCAGCAGCTTAACGTCTACCCTAGACGATGAGCAGTTCTTC
TRBV6-1	TRBJ2-7	once	TRBD2	CASSEAHLSGGEYEQYF	TGTGCCAGCAGTGAAGCCCATTTAAGCGGGGGGGAGTACGAGCAGTACTTC
TRBV7-6	TRBJ1-4	.	.	CASSGSSRYNEKLFF	TGTGCCAGCAGCGGTAGTTCTAGGTATAATGAAAAACTGTTTTTT
TRBV9	TRBJ1-5	.	.	CASSLGAGEGDRQPQHF	TGTGCCAGCAGCTTAGGGGCAGGGGAGGGGGATCGTCAGCCCCAGCATTTT
TRBV23-1	TRBJ1-2	once	TRBD1	CASSPDRGKDGYTF	TGCGCCAGCAGTCCCGACAGGGGGAAAGATGGCTACACCTTC